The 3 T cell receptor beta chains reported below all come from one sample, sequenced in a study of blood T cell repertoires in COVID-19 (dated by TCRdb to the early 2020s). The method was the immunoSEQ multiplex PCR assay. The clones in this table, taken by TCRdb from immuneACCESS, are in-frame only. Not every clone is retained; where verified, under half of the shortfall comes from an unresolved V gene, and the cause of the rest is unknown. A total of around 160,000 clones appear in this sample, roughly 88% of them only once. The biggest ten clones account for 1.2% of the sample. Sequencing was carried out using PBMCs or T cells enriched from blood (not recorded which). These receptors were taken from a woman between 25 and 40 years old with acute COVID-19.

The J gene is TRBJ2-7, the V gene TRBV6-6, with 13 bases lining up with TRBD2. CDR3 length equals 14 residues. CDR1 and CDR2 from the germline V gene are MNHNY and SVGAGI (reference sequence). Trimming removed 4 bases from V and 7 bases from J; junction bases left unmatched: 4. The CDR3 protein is CASSLLAGGSEQYF. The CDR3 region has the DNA TGTGCCAGCAGTTTACTAGCGGGAGGGAGTGAGCAGTACTTC.

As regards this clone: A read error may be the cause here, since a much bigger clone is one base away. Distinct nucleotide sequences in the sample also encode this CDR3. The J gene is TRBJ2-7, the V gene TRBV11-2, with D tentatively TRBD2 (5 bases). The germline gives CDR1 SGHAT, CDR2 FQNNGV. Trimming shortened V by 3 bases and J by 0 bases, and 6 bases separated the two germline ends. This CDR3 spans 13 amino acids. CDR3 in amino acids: CASSLGSSYEQYF. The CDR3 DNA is TGTGCCAGCAGCTTGGGGAGCTCCTACGAGCAGTACTTC. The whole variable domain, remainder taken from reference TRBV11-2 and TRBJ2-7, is EAGVAQSPRYKIIEKRQSVAFWCNPISGHATLYWYQQILGQGPKLLIQFQNNGVVDDSQLPKDRFSAERLKGVDSTLKIQPAKLEDSAVYLCASSLGSSYEQYFGPGTRLTVT.

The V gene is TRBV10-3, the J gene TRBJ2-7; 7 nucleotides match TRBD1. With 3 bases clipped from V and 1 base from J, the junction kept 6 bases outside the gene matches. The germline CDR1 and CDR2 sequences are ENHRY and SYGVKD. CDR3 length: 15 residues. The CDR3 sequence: CAISDRDSLSYEQYF. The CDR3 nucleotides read TGTGCCATCAGTGACCGGGACAGCCTTTCCTACGAGCAGTACTTC.